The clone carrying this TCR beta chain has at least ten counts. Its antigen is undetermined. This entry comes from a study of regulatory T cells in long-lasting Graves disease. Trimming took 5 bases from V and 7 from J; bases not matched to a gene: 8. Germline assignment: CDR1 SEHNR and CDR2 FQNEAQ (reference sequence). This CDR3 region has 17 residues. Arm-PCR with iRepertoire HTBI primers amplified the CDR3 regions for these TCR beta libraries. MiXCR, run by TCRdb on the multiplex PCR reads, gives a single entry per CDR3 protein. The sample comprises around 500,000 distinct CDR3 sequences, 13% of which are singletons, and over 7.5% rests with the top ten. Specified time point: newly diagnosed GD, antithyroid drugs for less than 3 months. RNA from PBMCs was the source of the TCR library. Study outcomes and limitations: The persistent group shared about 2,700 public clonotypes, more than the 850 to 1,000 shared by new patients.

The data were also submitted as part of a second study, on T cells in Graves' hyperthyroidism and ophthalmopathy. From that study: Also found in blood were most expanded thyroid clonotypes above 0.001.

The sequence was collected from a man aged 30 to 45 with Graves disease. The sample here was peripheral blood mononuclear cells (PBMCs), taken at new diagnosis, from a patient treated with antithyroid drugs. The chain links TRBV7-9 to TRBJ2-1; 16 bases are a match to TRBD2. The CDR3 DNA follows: TGTGCCAGCAGCGGGACTAGCGGGAGGGCCAGTATTAATGAGCAGTTCTTC. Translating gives CASSGTSGRASINEQFF. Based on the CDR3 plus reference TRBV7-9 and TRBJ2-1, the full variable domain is DTGVSQNPRHKITKRGQNVTFRCDPISEHNRLYWYRQTLGQGPEFLTYFQNEAQLEKSRLLSDRFSAERPKGSFSTLEIQRTEQGDSAMYLCASSGTSGRASINEQFFGPGTRLTVL.